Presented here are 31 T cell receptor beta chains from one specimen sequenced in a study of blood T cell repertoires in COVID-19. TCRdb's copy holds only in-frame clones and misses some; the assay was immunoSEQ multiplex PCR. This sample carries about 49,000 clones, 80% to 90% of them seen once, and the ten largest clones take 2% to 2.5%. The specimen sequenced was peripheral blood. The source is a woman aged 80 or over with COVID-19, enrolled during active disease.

This chain's CDR3 is CASSQGRNRAPGTDTQYF. As DNA, the CDR3 is TGTGCCAGCAGCCAAGGGCGAAACAGGGCACCTGGCACAGATACGCAGTATTTT. The V and J genes are TRBV14 and TRBJ2-3; D might be TRBD1 (6 bases). V was cut by 1 base and J by 1 base, with 18 bases left in between. From germline, CDR1 is SGHDN and CDR2 FVKESK. The CDR3 is 18 amino acids.

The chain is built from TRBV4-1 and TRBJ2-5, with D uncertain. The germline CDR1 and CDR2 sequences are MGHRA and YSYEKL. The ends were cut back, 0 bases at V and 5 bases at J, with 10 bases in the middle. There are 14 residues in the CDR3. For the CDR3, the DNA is TGCGCCAGCAGCCAAGATAAACAGTGGGAGACCCAGTACTTC. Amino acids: CASSQDKQWETQYF.

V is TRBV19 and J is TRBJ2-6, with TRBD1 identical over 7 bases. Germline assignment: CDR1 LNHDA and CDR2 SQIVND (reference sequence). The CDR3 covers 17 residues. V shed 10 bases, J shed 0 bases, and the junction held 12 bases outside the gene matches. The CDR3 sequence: CATARDSMSSGANVLTF. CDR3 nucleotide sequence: TGTGCCACCGCCCGGGACAGCATGTCCTCTGGGGCCAACGTCCTGACTTTC.

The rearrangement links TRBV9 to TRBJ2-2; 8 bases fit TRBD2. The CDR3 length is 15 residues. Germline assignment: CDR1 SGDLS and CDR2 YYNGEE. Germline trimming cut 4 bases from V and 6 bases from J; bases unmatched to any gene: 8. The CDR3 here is CASSQGGLAAGELFF. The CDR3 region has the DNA TGTGCCAGCAGCCAAGGAGGACTAGCTGCCGGGGAGCTGTTTTTT.

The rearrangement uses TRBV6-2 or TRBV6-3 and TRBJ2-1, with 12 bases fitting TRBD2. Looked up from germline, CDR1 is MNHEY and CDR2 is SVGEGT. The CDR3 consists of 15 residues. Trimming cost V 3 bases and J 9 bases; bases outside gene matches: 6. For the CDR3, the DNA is TGTGCCAGCAGTTATACTAGCGGGGGGCGCGGTGAGCAGTTCTTC. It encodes CASSYTSGGRGEQFF.

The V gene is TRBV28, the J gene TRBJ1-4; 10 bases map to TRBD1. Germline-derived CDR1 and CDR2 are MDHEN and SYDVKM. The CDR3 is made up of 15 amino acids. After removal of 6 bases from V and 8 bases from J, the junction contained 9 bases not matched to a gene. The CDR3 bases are TGTGCCAGCAGCGAACCGGGACAGGGGTCCGAAAAACTGTTTTTT. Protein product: CASSEPGQGSEKLFF.

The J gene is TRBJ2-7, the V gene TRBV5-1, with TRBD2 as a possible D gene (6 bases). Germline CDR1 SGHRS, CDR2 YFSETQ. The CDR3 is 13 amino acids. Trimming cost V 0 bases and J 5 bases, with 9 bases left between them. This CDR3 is CASSLGGLHEQYF. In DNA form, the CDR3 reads TGCGCCAGCAGCTTGGGGGGACTTCACGAGCAGTACTTC. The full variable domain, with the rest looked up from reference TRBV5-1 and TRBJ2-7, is KAGVTQTPRYLIKTRGQQVTLSCSPISGHRSVSWYQQTPGQGLQFLFEYFSETQRNKGNFPGRFSGRQFSNSRSEMNVSTLELGDSALYLCASSLGGLHEQYFGPGTRLTVT.

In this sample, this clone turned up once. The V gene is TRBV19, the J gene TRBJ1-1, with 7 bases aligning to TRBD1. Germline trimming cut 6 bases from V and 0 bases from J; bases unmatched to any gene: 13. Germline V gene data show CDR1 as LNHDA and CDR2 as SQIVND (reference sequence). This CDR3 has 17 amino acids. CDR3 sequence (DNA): TGTGCCAGTAGGCCCCAAACCAGGGGGTGGATGAACACTGAAGCTTTCTTT. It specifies CASRPQTRGWMNTEAFF.

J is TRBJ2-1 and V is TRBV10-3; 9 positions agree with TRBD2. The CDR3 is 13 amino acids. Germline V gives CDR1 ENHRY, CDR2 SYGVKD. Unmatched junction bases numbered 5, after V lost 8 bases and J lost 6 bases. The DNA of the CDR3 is TGTGCCATCGGGGCGGGGGGGAGCAATGAGCAGTTCTTC. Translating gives CAIGAGGSNEQFF.

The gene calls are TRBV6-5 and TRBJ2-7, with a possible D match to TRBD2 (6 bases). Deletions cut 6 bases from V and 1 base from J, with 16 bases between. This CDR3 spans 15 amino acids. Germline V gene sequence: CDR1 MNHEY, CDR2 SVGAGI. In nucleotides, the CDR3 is TGTGCCAGCAGACCGGCGGGGCGCGGGTCCTACGAGCAGTACTTC. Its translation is CASRPAGRGSYEQYF.

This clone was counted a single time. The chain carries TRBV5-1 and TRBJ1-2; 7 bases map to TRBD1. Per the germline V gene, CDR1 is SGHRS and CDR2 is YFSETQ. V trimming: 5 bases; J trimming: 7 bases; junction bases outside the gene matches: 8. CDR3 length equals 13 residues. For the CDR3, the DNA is TGCGCCAGCAGGCTCCGAGGGGGCCCTGGCTACACCTTC. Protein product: CASRLRGGPGYTF.

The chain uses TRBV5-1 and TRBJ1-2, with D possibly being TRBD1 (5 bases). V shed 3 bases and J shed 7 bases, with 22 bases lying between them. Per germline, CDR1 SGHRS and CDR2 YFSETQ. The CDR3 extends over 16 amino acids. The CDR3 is CASSSPRGGYPPGYTF. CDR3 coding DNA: TGCGCCAGCAGCTCACCCCGGGGGGGGTACCCCCCTGGCTACACCTTC.

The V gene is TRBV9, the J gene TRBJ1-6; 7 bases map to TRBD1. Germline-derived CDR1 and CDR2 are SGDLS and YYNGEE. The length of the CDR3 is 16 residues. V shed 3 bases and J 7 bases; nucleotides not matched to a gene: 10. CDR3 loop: CASSAERQGRNSPLHF. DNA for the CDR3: TGTGCCAGCAGCGCCGAGAGACAGGGAAGGAATTCACCCCTCCACTTT.

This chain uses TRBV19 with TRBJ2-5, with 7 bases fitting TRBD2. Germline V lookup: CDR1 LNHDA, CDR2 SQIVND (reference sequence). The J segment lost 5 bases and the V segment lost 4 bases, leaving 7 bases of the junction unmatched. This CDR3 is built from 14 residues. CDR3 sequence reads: CASSSGRSGETQYF. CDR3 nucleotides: TGTGCCAGTAGTAGCGGGAGATCGGGGGAGACCCAGTACTTC.

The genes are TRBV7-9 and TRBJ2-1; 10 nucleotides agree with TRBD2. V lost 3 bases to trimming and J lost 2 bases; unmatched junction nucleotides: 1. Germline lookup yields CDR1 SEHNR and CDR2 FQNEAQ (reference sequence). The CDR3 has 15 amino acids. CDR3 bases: TGTGCCAGCAGCTTGAGCGGGGGGGCCTACAATGAGCAGTTCTTC. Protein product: CASSLSGGAYNEQFF.

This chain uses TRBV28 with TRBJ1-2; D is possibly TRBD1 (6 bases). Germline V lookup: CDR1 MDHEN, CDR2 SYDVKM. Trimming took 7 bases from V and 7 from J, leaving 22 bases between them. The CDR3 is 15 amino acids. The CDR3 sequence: CASTSSGAGALGYTF. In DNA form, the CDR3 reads TGTGCCAGCACCTCCTCAGGTGCGGGGGCGCTTGGCTACACCTTC.

This CDR3 reads CASSDDRLNTEAFF. For the CDR3, the DNA is TGCGCCAGTTCCGATGACAGGTTGAACACTGAAGCTTTCTTT. This chain joins TRBV5-1 and TRBJ1-1, with D perhaps matching TRBD1 (6 bases). CDR1 is SGHRS and CDR2 is YFSETQ in the germline V gene. Trimming stripped 8 bases from V and 0 bases from J, with 14 bases between. The CDR3 runs to 14 residues.

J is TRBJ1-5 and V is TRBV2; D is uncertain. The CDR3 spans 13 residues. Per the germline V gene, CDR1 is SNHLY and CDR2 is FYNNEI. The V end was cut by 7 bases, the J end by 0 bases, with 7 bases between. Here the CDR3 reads CASTRGSNQPQHF. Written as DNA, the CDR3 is TGTGCCAGCACGCGGGGTAGCAATCAGCCCCAGCATTTT.

The CDR3 nucleotides are TGTGCCAGCAGTCCGTACAGGAGACTGAACACTGAAGCTTTCTTT. Its translation: CASSPYRRLNTEAFF. This chain joins TRBV28 and TRBJ1-1, with TRBD1 as a possible D gene (5 bases). The CDR3 covers 15 residues. CDR1 and CDR2 from the germline V gene are MDHEN and SYDVKM. The V end was cut by 5 bases, the J end by 0 bases, with 13 bases between.

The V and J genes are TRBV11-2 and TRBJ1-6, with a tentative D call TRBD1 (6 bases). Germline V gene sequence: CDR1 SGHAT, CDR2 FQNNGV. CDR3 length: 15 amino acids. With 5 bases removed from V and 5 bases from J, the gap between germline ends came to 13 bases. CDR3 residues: CASSETGRDNSPLHF. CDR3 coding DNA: TGTGCCAGCAGCGAAACAGGGCGGGATAATTCACCCCTCCACTTT.

The CDR3 here is CASSLAGRGQFF. The CDR3, as DNA: TGTGCCAGCAGTTTAGCAGGGAGAGGGCAGTTCTTC. The chain has TRBV12-3 or TRBV12-4 and TRBJ2-1; a possible D gene is TRBD2 (5 bases). V shed 0 bases and J shed 12 bases, with 9 bases lying between them. The CDR3 is made up of 12 amino acids.

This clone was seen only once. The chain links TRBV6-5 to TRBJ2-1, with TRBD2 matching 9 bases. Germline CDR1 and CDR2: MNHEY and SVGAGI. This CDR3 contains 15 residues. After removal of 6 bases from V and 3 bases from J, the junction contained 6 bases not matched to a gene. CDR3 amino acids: CASSSGTSNYNEQFF. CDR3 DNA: TGTGCCAGCAGCTCCGGGACTAGCAACTACAATGAGCAGTTCTTC.

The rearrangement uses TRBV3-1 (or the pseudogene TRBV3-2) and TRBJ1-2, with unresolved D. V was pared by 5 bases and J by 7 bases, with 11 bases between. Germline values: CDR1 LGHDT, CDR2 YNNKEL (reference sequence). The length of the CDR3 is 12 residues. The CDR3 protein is CASSSLKGGYTF. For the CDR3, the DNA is TGTGCCAGCAGCTCACTAAAAGGTGGCTACACCTTC.

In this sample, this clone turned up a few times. The CDR3 DNA is TGTGCCACCAGCAGAGGGTCGGGCTACGAGCAGTACTTC. It codes for CATSRGSGYEQYF. The V gene is TRBV15, the J gene TRBJ2-7, with unresolved D. The V gene's germline CDR1 is LNHNV and CDR2 YYDKDF (reference sequence). Deletions cut 1 base from V and 3 bases from J, with 7 bases between. This CDR3 is built from 13 residues.

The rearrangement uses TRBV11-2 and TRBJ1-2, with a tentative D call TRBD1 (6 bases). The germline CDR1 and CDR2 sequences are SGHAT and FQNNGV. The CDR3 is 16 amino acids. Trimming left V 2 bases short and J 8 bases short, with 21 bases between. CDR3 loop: CASSLLRGWTRRGYTF. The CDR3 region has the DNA TGTGCCAGCAGCTTATTAAGGGGGTGGACACGCCGGGGCTACACCTTC.

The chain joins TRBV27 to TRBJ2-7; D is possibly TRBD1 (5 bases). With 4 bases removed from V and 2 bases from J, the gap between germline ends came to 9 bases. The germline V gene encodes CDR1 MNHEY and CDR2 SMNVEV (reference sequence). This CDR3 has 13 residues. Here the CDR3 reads CASSYRQTYEQYF. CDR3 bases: TGTGCCAGCAGTTACAGGCAGACCTACGAGCAGTACTTC.

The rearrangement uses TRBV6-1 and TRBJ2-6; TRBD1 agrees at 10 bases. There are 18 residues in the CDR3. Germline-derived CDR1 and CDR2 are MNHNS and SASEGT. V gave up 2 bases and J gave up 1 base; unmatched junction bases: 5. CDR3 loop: CASSEWGTGASGANVLTF. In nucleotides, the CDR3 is TGTGCCAGCAGTGAATGGGGGACAGGGGCTTCTGGGGCCAACGTCCTGACTTTC.

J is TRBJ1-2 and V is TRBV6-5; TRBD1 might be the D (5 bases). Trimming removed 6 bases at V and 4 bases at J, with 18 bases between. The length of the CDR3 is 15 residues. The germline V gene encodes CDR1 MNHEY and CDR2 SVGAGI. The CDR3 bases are TGTGCCAGCAGCAAACATCTCGGAGACAGCTATGGCTACACCTTC. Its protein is CASSKHLGDSYGYTF.

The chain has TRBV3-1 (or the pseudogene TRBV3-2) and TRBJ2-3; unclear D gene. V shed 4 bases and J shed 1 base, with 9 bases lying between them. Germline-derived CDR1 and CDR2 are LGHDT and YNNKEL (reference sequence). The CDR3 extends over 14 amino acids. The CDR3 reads CASSPRSRTDTQYF. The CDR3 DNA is TGTGCCAGCAGCCCGCGTTCCCGCACAGATACGCAGTATTTT.

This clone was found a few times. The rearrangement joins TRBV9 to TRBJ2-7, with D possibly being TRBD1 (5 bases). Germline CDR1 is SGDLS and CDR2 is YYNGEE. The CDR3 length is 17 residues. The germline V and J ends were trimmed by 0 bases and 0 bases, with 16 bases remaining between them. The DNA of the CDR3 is TGTGCCAGCAGCGTAGGCTTACACAGGCAGGCCTCCTACGAGCAGTACTTC. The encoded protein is CASSVGLHRQASYEQYF.

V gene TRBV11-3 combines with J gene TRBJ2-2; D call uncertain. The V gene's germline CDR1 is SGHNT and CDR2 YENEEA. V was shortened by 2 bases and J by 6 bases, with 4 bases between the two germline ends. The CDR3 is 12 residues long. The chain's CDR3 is CASSLRSGELFF. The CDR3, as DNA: TGTGCCAGCAGCTTACGGTCCGGGGAGCTGTTTTTT.